The text below deals with one TCR beta chain. Antigen unknown. CDR3 length equals 11 residues. Trimming stripped 2 bases from V and 8 bases from J, with 9 bases between. CDR1 is DFQATT and CDR2 is SNEGSKA in the germline V gene (reference sequence). The source of the sample is a study of T cell responses to AZD1222 COVID-19 vaccine. The study's findings and limits: Regions 160-218 and 743-854 dominated among vaccine-associated CD4 TCRs spanning spike. Females made up more of the donors, who were largely white British, and clonal diversity may have come out too low. Only 5 to 7 individuals given AZD1222 were seropositive at baseline.

Data came from immunoSEQ multiplex PCR; TCRdb stores just in-frame clones and leaves some out. The table lists 95,000 to 150,000 clones, roughly 93% of them singletons, with around 1.5% in the top ten. This sequence joins TRBV20-1 and TRBJ1-1; D is unresolved. The sample consisted of peripheral blood, taken on day 0 of AZD1222 vaccination. The source of this sequence is an adult in good health. The CDR3 nucleotides are TGCAGTGCTAGACTTCTAGCCGAAGCTTTCTTT. As protein: CSARLLAEAFF.